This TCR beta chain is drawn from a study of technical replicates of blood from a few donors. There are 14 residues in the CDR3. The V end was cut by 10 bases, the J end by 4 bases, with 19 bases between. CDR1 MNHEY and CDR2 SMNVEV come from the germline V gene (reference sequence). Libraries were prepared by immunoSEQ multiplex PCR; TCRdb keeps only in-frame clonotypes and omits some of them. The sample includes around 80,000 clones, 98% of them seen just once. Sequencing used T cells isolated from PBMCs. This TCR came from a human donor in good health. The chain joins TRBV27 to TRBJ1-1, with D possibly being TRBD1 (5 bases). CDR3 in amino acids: CATSLGGVSTEAFF. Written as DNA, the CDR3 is TGTGCCACCTCCTTGGGAGGGGTGAGCACTGAAGCTTTCTTT.